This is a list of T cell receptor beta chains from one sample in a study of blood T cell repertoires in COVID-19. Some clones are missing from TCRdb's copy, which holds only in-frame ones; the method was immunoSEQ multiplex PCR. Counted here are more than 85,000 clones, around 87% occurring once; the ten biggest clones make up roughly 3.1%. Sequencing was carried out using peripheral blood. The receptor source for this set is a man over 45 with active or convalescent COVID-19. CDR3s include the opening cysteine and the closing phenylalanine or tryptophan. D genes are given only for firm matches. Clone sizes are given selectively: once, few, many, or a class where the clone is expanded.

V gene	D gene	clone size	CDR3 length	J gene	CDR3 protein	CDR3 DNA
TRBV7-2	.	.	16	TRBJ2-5	CASSLLGGGGQETQYF	TGTGCCAGCAGCTTACTTGGCGGGGGCGGCCAAGAGACCCAGTACTTC
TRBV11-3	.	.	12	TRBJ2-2	CASSFETGELFF	TGTGCCAGCAGCTTTGAGACCGGGGAGCTGTTTTTT
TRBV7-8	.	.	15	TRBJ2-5	CASSLFQGSQETQYF	TGTGCCAGCAGCTTATTTCAGGGGTCCCAAGAGACCCAGTACTTC
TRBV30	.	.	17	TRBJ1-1	CAWSLGTFGTRNTEAFF	TGTGCCTGGAGCCTTGGGACATTTGGAACCCGGAACACTGAAGCTTTCTTT
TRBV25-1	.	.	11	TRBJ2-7	CASSRAYEQYF	TGTGCCAGCAGTCGGGCCTACGAGCAGTACTTC
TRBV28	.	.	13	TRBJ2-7	CASRSGQTYEQYF	TGTGCCAGCAGATCCGGACAGACCTACGAGCAGTACTTC
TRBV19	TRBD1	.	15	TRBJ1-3	CASSRTGGSGNTIYF	TGTGCCAGTAGTAGGACAGGAGGCTCTGGAAACACCATATATTTT
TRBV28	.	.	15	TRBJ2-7	CASSLWQGPSYEQYF	TGTGCCAGCAGTTTATGGCAGGGTCCCTCCTACGAGCAGTACTTC
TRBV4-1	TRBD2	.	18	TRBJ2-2	CASSQGVKAGANTGELFF	TGCGCCAGCAGCCAAGGGGTAAAAGCGGGGGCAAACACCGGGGAGCTGTTTTTT
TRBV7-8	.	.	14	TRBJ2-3	CASSPTRGADTQYF	TGTGCCAGCAGCCCCACCCGCGGCGCAGATACGCAGTATTTT
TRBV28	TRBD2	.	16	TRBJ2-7	CASSFLGGAGENEQYF	TGTGCCAGCAGCTTCCTTGGGGGTGCGGGGGAAAACGAGCAGTACTTC
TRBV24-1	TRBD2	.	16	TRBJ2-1	CATSDLGTSGGWEQFF	TGTGCCACCAGTGATTTGGGGACTAGCGGGGGTTGGGAGCAGTTCTTC
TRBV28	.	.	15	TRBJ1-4	CASTQGGRTNEKLFF	TGTGCCAGCACACAGGGAGGGAGGACTAATGAAAAACTGTTTTTT
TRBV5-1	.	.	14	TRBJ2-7	CASSLAAGAYEQYF	TGCGCCAGCAGCTTGGCTGCAGGGGCCTACGAGCAGTACTTC
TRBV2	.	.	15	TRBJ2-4	CASSVGDVAKNIQYF	TGTGCCAGCAGTGTAGGGGATGTCGCCAAAAACATTCAGTACTTC
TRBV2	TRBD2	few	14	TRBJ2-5	CASSAGLGPETQYF	TGTGCCAGCAGTGCGGGACTAGGGCCAGAGACCCAGTACTTC
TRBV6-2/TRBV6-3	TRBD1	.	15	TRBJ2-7	CASSSPDRGSWEQYF	TGTGCCAGCAGTAGCCCAGACAGGGGGTCGTGGGAGCAGTACTTC
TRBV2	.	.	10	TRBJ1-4	CASSYGKLFF	TGTGCCAGCAGTTACGGAAAACTGTTTTTT
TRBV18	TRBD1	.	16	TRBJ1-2	CASSPLPRDREVGYTF	TGTGCCAGCTCACCACTTCCCCGGGACAGGGAAGTTGGCTACACCTTC
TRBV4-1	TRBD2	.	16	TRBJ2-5	CASSQAPPSGGETQYF	TGCGCCAGCAGCCAAGCCCCCCCTAGCGGGGGAGAGACCCAGTACTTC
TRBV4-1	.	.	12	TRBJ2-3	CATRGRGDTQYF	TGCGCCACCAGGGGGAGGGGAGATACGCAGTATTTT
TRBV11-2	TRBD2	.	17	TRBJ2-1	CASSSAGTSASYNEQFF	TGTGCCAGCAGCTCAGCCGGGACTAGCGCCTCCTACAATGAGCAGTTCTTC
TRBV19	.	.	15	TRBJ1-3	CASRTRDTYGNTIYF	TGTGCCAGTAGAACCCGGGACACGTACGGAAACACCATATATTTT
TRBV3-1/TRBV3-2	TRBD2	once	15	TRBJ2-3	CASSRTSGSTDTQYF	TGTGCCAGCAGCCGGACTAGCGGGTCCACAGATACGCAGTATTTT
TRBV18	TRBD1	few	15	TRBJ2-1	CASSPFRTGDNEQFF	TGTGCCAGCTCACCATTCAGGACAGGGGACAATGAGCAGTTCTTC
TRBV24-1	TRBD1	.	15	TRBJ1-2	CATSEPGTGRYGYTF	TGTGCCACCAGTGAGCCCGGGACAGGACGATATGGCTACACCTTC
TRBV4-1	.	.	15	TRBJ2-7	CASSIKEGAPYEQYF	TGCGCCAGCAGCATAAAGGAGGGGGCCCCCTACGAGCAGTACTTC
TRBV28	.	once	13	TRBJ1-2	CARGGGGNYGYTF	TGTGCCCGCGGAGGGGGGGGGAACTATGGCTACACCTTC
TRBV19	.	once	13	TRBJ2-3	CASRGRATDTQYF	TGTGCCAGTAGGGGCAGGGCTACAGATACGCAGTATTTT
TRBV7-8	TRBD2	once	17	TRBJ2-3	CASSFRTSGGVTDTQYF	TGTGCCAGCAGCTTCAGGACTAGCGGGGGTGTGACAGATACGCAGTATTTT
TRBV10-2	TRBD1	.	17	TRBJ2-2	CASSEGQGASNTGELFF	TGCGCCAGCAGTGAAGGTCAGGGGGCTTCGAACACCGGGGAGCTGTTTTTT
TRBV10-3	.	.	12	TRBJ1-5	CAIRRPSGPQHF	TGTGCCATCAGACGACCAAGCGGTCCCCAGCATTTT
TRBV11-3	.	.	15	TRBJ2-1	CASSGTDSSYNEQFF	TGTGCCAGCAGCGGTACAGATAGCTCCTACAATGAGCAGTTCTTC
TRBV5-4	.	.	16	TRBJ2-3	CASSLAGTLPTDTQYF	TGTGCCAGCAGCTTAGCCGGGACTCTCCCCACAGATACGCAGTATTTT
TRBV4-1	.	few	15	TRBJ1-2	CASSQDEGSPGGYTF	TGCGCCAGCAGCCAAGATGAAGGCAGCCCGGGGGGCTACACCTTC
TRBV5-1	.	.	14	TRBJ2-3	CASSLVPGADTQYF	TGCGCCAGCAGCTTGGTCCCCGGGGCAGATACGCAGTATTTT
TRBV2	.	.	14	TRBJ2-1	CASSDRGSYNEQFF	TGTGCCAGCAGTGACAGGGGTTCTTACAATGAGCAGTTCTTC